This T cell receptor (beta chain) stems from a study of T cell repertoires in cytomegalovirus infection. Study-level background: From public TCR beta signatures came an indication of both CMV infection and matching HLA type.

TCRdb re-called the reads with MiXCR, one entry per CDR3 protein. Of approximately 600,000 distinct CDR3 sequences listed, 40% are singletons. As for this clonotype: Its target is unknown.

V dropped 1 base and J dropped 12 bases, with 13 bases sitting between them. The CDR3 covers 12 residues. Looked up from germline, CDR1 is SGHTA and CDR2 is FQGNSA. The sequencing used cultured PBMCs, collected from culture after CMV antigen stimulation. The V call is TRBV7-2, the J call TRBJ2-7; the D is unclear. This TCR was sampled from a human donor in good health (CMV status not recorded). Some clones in this sample may be carry-over from other donors' samples. DNA of the CDR3: TGTGCCAGCAGCTTAGGGGGTCGGGCTAGGTACTTC. It codes for CASSLGGRARYF.